The clone carrying this T cell receptor beta chain was picked up many times. The antigen is unknown. The data derive from a study of CD8 T cells in ankylosing spondylitis. Study-level findings and limits: Disease-linked clones reportedly concentrated significantly in matched ankylosing spondylitis synovial fluid. Several highly homologous variants made up a TCR beta motif that seemed to typify ankylosing spondylitis blood. Existing reports had already noted some motif variants in reactive arthritis synovial fluid and blood. Disease-linked clones proved CD8+ and comparatively uncommon in peripheral blood.

Quantitative 5'-RACE with molecular barcodes produced the TCR beta libraries. TCRdb recomputed calls from the 5' RACE reads with MiXCR, one row per CDR3 protein. The table has 450,000 to 550,000 distinct CDR3 sequences, about 5.7% seen once. Per germline, CDR1 MNHEY and CDR2 SVGEGT. The CDR3 has 15 amino acids. J gave up 4 bases and V 2 bases, and 4 bases lay outside the gene matches. Material: blood, either unsorted or a sorted T cell fraction (not recorded which). This TCR derives from a male donor with ankylosing spondylitis. The chain carries TRBV6-2 or TRBV6-3 and TRBJ2-1, with TRBD1 matching 8 bases. The CDR3 region is CASSYPRGPYNEQFF. DNA for the CDR3: TGTGCCAGCAGTTACCCCAGGGGGCCATACAATGAGCAGTTCTTC.